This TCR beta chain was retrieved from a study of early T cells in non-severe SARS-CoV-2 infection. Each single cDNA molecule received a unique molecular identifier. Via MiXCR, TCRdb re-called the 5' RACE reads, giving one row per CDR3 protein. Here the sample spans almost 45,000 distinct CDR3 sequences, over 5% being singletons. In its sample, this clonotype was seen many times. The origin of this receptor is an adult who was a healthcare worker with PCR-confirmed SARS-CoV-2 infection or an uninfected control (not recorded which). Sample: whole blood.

For the CDR3, the DNA is TGTGCCAGACGGCGGCCCACTCAACGGGATACGCAGTATTTT. Its protein is CARRRPTQRDTQYF. This chain uses TRBV7-9 with TRBJ2-3, with no clear D. The CDR3 totals 14 residues. CDR1 and CDR2 from the germline V gene are SEHNR and FQNEAQ (reference sequence). Trimming left V 9 bases short and J 6 bases short, with 19 bases between.